This record concerns one TCR beta chain sequence. What it recognizes is unknown. Amplified TCR beta CDR3 regions were obtained using RNA transcripts as template. Second-round multiplex PCR came after first-round RT-PCR with HTBI primers. Using its own MiXCR run on the multiplex PCR reads, TCRdb lists one record per CDR3 protein. There are about half a million distinct CDR3 sequences in the sample; around an eighth occur only once, and approximately 9.8% lies in the top ten. This entry belongs to a study of Graves' ophthalmopathy and Graves' hyperthyroidism. Findings of the study overall: Discrimination between ophthalmopathy and stable hyperthyroidism by a 13-signature model showed 87.88% sensitivity and more than 65% specificity.

The study excluded patients with other autoimmune diseases, uncontrolled infections, pregnancy or lactation. Per germline, CDR1 MNHNS and CDR2 SASEGT. The CDR3 has 15 amino acids. The V gene lost 3 bases and the J gene lost 5 bases, with 14 bases spanning the gap. The chain is built from TRBV6-1 and TRBJ2-1, with D possibly being TRBD2 (6 bases). The source material was blood. This TCR was sampled from a woman aged 25 to 39 with Graves' ophthalmopathy. The CDR3 reads CASSEMTGGHNEQFF. The DNA of the CDR3 is TGTGCCAGCAGTGAGATGACCGGGGGACACAATGAGCAGTTCTTC.